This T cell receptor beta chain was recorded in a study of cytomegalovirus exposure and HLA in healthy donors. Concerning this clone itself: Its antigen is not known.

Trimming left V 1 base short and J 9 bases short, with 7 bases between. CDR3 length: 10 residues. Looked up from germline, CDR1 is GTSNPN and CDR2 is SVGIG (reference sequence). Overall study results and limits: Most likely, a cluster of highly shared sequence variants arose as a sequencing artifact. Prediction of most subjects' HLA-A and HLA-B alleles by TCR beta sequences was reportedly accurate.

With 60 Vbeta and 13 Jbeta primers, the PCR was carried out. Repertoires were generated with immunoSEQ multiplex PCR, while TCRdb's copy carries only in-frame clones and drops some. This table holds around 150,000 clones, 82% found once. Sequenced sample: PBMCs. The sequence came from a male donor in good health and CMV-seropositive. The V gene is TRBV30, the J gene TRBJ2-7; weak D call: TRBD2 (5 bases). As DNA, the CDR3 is TGTGCCTGGAGTGGGACTTTGCAGTACTTC. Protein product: CAWSGTLQYF.